These 29 T cell receptor beta chains were sequenced from one sample in a study. Tregs were sorted as CD4+CD25+CD127-/low cells. Each CDR3 protein is one row after TCRdb ran MiXCR on the 5' RACE reads. The sample contains some 9,200 distinct CDR3 sequences, around 50% of which appear only once. Sequenced: Tregs sorted from a lymph node. These receptors were taken from a female donor with breast cancer.

This clonotype came up a few times. The J gene is TRBJ2-1, the V gene TRBV20-1; D is unresolved. V lost 0 bases and J 6 bases, leaving 12 bases between the germline ends. Germline assignment: CDR1 DFQATT and CDR2 SNEGSKA (reference sequence). This CDR3 region has 14 residues. The DNA for the CDR3 is TGCAGTGCTAGAGATTCTTTTAGGCGCAATGAGCAGTTCTTC. It specifies CSARDSFRRNEQFF.

The CDR3 here is CSAKRLAGATNELWDTQYF. The DNA for the CDR3 is TGCAGTGCTAAGCGACTAGCGGGAGCCACAAACGAACTTTGGGATACGCAGTATTTT. This chain connects TRBV20-1 to TRBJ2-3, with 12 bases that match TRBD2. The CDR3 is 19 amino acids. V was clipped by 4 bases and J by 6 bases; unmatched bases: 20. CDR1 DFQATT and CDR2 SNEGSKA come from the germline V gene (reference sequence).

This clonotype occurred once. CDR3 sequence (DNA): TGCAGTGCCACAACCGGAGTCTCTGATATCAATGAGCAGTTCTTC. It is translated as CSATTGVSDINEQFF. V usage is TRBV20-1 and J usage is TRBJ2-1; no firm D call. In germline, CDR1 is DFQATT, CDR2 SNEGSKA (reference sequence). Trimming removed 6 bases from V and 6 bases from J, with 21 bases in between. The CDR3 contains 15 residues.

This chain links TRBV15 with TRBJ2-5; D not certain. CDR1 is LNHNV, CDR2 YYDKDF, per germline (reference sequence). Trimming removed 5 bases from V and 2 bases from J, with 6 bases in between. This CDR3 contains 12 residues. CDR3 residues: CATSDWQETQYF. Here the CDR3 DNA reads TGTGCCACCAGCGACTGGCAAGAGACCCAGTACTTC.

As regards this clonotype: An end of the junction does not agree with germline; a read error may underlie this. This rearrangement joins TRBV7-2 to TRBJ1-1, with no clear D. This CDR3 is 12 amino acids long. In germline, CDR1 is SGHTA, CDR2 FQGNSA. CDR3 amino acids: CASTERNTEAFF. The CDR3 DNA is TGTGCCAGCACCGAGAGGAACACTGAGGCTTTCTTT.

This chain links TRBV6-2 or TRBV6-3 with TRBJ2-7; 13 bases map to TRBD2. The junction had 1 base not matched to a gene; V was cut back by 6 bases and J by 5 bases. The CDR3 runs to 13 residues. Germline-derived CDR1 and CDR2 are MNHEY and SVGEGT. The CDR3 DNA sequence: TGTGCCAGCAGGGGACTAGCGGGGAACGAGCAGTACTTC. This translates into CASRGLAGNEQYF.

The rearrangement uses TRBV5-1 and TRBJ2-2, with D possibly called TRBD1 or TRBD2 (5 bases each). V was shortened by 2 bases and J by 7 bases, with 15 bases between the two germline ends. The length of the CDR3 is 15 residues. The germline CDR1 and CDR2 sequences are SGHRS and YFSETQ. As DNA, the CDR3 is TGCGCCAGCAGCTTATATGAGGGGCCGATCGGGGAGCTGTTTTTT. This gives the protein CASSLYEGPIGELFF. Drawing the rest from reference TRBV5-1 and TRBJ2-2, the complete variable domain is KAGVTQTPRYLIKTRGQQVTLSCSPISGHRSVSWYQQTPGQGLQFLFEYFSETQRNKGNFPGRFSGRQFSNSRSEMNVSTLELGDSALYLCASSLYEGPIGELFFGEGSRLTVL.

The chain employs TRBV9 and TRBJ2-3, with 10 bases that match TRBD2. This CDR3 is 15 amino acids long. Losses at the gene ends were 3 bases for V and 4 bases for J; bases not matched to a gene: 5. Looked up from germline, CDR1 is SGDLS and CDR2 is YYNGEE. Here the CDR3 DNA reads TGTGCCAGCAGCGAAGCGGGAGGGCCCGCAGATACGCAGTATTTT. Amino acid sequence: CASSEAGGPADTQYF.

The V gene is TRBV20-1, the J gene TRBJ2-1; D is perhaps TRBD2 (5 bases). The CDR3 is made up of 14 amino acids. The V gene's germline CDR1 is DFQATT and CDR2 SNEGSKA (reference sequence). Trimming pared 1 base from V and 5 bases from J, leaving 12 bases between. CDR3 DNA sequence: TGCAGTGCTAGAGTGCGGACTGGCCACAATGAGCAGTTCTTC. It is translated as CSARVRTGHNEQFF.

The chain has TRBV12-3 or TRBV12-4 and TRBJ2-1; D gene uncertain. This CDR3 is built from 14 residues. Trimming removed 2 bases at V and 5 bases at J, with 10 bases between. In nucleotides, the CDR3 is TGTGCCAGCAGTTTAATGGTAGGGAACAATGAGCAGTTCTTC. Protein product: CASSLMVGNNEQFF.

In DNA form, the CDR3 reads TGCGCCAGCAGCCAATGGGGGACTAGCTCCGCGAACACCGGGGAGCTGTTTTTT. Translation gives CASSQWGTSSANTGELFF. This rearrangement joins TRBV4-1 to TRBJ2-2, with TRBD2 matching over 9 bases. Germline values: CDR1 MGHRA, CDR2 YSYEKL. With V trimmed by 2 bases and J by 0 bases, 7 bases remained unmatched. The CDR3 extends over 18 amino acids.

This clonotype was seen a few times. The chain recombines TRBV20-1 with TRBJ2-7; 7 bases map to TRBD2. J was trimmed by 2 bases and V by 6 bases; bases with no gene match: 1. Germline V gene data show CDR1 as DFQATT and CDR2 as SNEGSKA (reference sequence). This CDR3 region has 11 residues. CDR3 sequence reads: CSAGTTYEQYF. The DNA of the CDR3 is TGCAGTGCCGGGACTACCTACGAGCAGTACTTC.

The CDR3 bases are TGCGCCAGCAGCCAAGATCGGCTAGCGGGAGTTTATGAGCAGTTCTTC. It yields the protein CASSQDRLAGVYEQFF. The rearrangement joins TRBV4-3 to TRBJ2-1; 10 nucleotides align to TRBD2. The CDR3 length is 16 residues. With V trimmed by 0 bases and J by 8 bases, 7 bases remained unmatched. The germline V gene encodes CDR1 LGHNA and CDR2 YSLEER.

The chain links TRBV6-2 or TRBV6-3 to TRBJ2-5, with 7 bases aligning to TRBD1. CDR1 and CDR2 from the germline V gene are MNHEY and SVGEGT. The CDR3 totals 16 residues. Losses at the gene ends were 4 bases for V and 2 bases for J; bases not matched to a gene: 10. For the CDR3, the DNA is TGTGCCAGCAGTTTTCGACAGGGAGTCCATCAAGAGACCCAGTACTTC. This sequence encodes CASSFRQGVHQETQYF.

The V gene is TRBV14, the J gene TRBJ2-1; 7 bases are shared with TRBD2. Germline lookup yields CDR1 SGHDN and CDR2 FVKESK. The CDR3 extends over 16 amino acids. V shed 4 bases and J 0 bases; nucleotides not matched to a gene: 6. CDR3 in DNA: TGTGCCAGCAGCCGAGTAGCGGGTTTCTCCTACAATGAGCAGTTCTTC. It is translated as CASSRVAGFSYNEQFF.

This chain connects TRBV7-3 to TRBJ1-2; D is ambiguous. This CDR3 has 13 residues. Germline V gene lookup returns CDR1 SGHTA and CDR2 FQGTGA. V was pared by 2 bases and J by 7 bases, with 11 bases between. Written as DNA, the CDR3 is TGTGCCAGCAGCTTATATCGGCAGTTTGGCTACACCTTC. The encoded protein is CASSLYRQFGYTF.

The chain uses TRBV5-6 and TRBJ1-2, with D unresolved. The CDR3 contains 16 residues. Germline CDR1 reads SGHDT; CDR2 reads YYEEEE. V lost 4 bases to trimming and J lost 2 bases, with 18 bases between them. CDR3 sequence: CASSAPGREDNYGYTF. The CDR3 nucleotides are TGTGCCAGCAGCGCCCCCGGTCGTGAGGACAACTATGGCTACACCTTC.

This chain uses TRBV20-1 with TRBJ2-1; weak D call: TRBD2 (5 bases). Looked up from germline, CDR1 is DFQATT and CDR2 is SNEGSKA (reference sequence). Between the trimmed V and J ends, which lost 6 bases and 14 bases, there was a span of 20 bases. The CDR3 has 12 residues. As DNA, the CDR3 is TGCAGTGCACGAAGGACTGTCTCAGGCGAGTTCTTC. This encodes CSARRTVSGEFF.

This clonotype showed up just a few times. This chain uses TRBV20-1 with TRBJ1-5, with TRBD1 identical over 7 bases. Germline V gives CDR1 DFQATT, CDR2 SNEGSKA (reference sequence). The junction had 5 bases not matched to a gene; V was cut back by 1 base and J by 2 bases. The CDR3 length is 15 residues. Written as DNA, the CDR3 is TGCAGTGCTAGAGGACGACAGGGAGGCAATCAGCCCCAGCATTTT. It encodes CSARGRQGGNQPQHF.

CDR3 coding DNA: TGTGCCAGCAGGCGGGAGGGGGAGACCCAGTACTTC. Amino acids: CASRREGETQYF. The chain joins TRBV28 to TRBJ2-5; 9 nucleotides agree with TRBD2. CDR3 length: 12 amino acids. CDR1 is MDHEN and CDR2 is SYDVKM in the germline V gene. V was clipped by 6 bases and J by 5 bases; unmatched bases: 1.

The chain combines TRBV7-9 with TRBJ2-3, with D possibly matching TRBD2 (6 bases). In germline, CDR1 is SEHNR, CDR2 FQNEAQ (reference sequence). V was pared by 6 bases and J by 0 bases, with 10 bases between. The CDR3 is 14 amino acids. The CDR3 region has the DNA TGTGCCAGCAGAACGAGCGGGAGCACAGATACGCAGTATTTT. Translated, it gives CASRTSGSTDTQYF.

The chain uses TRBV9 and TRBJ2-3, with TRBD2 identical over 11 bases. The CDR3 spans 17 residues. The trim removed 4 bases at V and 6 bases at J, leaving 13 bases unmatched. CDR1 is SGDLS and CDR2 is YYNGEE in the germline V gene. The DNA for the CDR3 is TGTGCCAGCAGCCCCGATCTAGCGGGGGGAAAGCGTGATACGCAGTATTTT. Protein: CASSPDLAGGKRDTQYF.

This chain connects TRBV7-9 to TRBJ1-2, with 8 bases that match TRBD1. The CDR3 totals 12 residues. V was clipped by 3 bases and J by 7 bases; unmatched bases: 1. Germline CDR1 SEHNR, CDR2 FQNEAQ (reference sequence). The CDR3 sequence is CASSLTGAGYTF. The CDR3 DNA reads TGTGCCAGCAGCTTGACAGGGGCTGGCTACACCTTC.

This clonotype was counted between two and nine times. This sequence joins TRBV4-1 and TRBJ2-3; 12 bases match TRBD2. CDR1 and CDR2 from the germline V gene are MGHRA and YSYEKL. The CDR3 totals 19 residues. Trimming removed 0 bases from V and 6 bases from J; junction bases left unmatched: 13. DNA for the CDR3: TGCGCCAGCAGCCAAGATCATGGGCTAGCGGGAGGGCCGTTGGATACGCAGTATTTT. Protein: CASSQDHGLAGGPLDTQYF.

The chain couples TRBV5-6 to TRBJ1-2, with D unclear. This CDR3 is built from 13 residues. Germline V lookup: CDR1 SGHDT, CDR2 YYEEEE. The V and J ends lost 2 bases and 2 bases respectively, with 7 bases between them. CDR3 sequence: CASSFDANYGYTF. CDR3 DNA sequence: TGTGCCAGCAGCTTCGACGCCAACTATGGCTACACCTTC.

The V and J genes are TRBV10-3 and TRBJ1-2; tentatively, D is TRBD1 (5 bases). The CDR3 extends over 12 amino acids. V was clipped by 4 bases and J by 9 bases, with 12 bases between them. The germline V gene has CDR1 ENHRY and CDR2 SYGVKD. The CDR3 reads CAISGEGRSYTF. For the CDR3, the DNA is TGTGCCATCAGTGGCGAGGGGAGAAGCTACACCTTC.

The rearrangement links TRBV4-1 to TRBJ2-3; perhaps TRBD2 as D (5 bases). Trimming cost V 1 base and J 5 bases, with 16 bases left between them. The CDR3 spans 16 residues. From germline, CDR1 is MGHRA and CDR2 YSYEKL. The CDR3 reads CASSQGTEGAVDTQYF. As DNA, the CDR3 is TGCGCCAGCAGCCAAGGGACGGAAGGAGCGGTAGATACGCAGTATTTT.

The chain uses TRBV24-1 and TRBJ1-2, with D unresolved. Germline V gene sequence: CDR1 KGHDR, CDR2 SFDVKD. V was pared by 5 bases and J by 4 bases, with 10 bases between. The CDR3 runs to 13 residues. The CDR3 region is CATSGGYSYGYTF. CDR3 sequence (DNA): TGTGCCACCAGTGGAGGGTACAGCTATGGCTACACCTTC.

This clonotype came up a few times. V is TRBV20-1 and J is TRBJ2-3, with TRBD1 as a possible D gene (5 bases). CDR1 DFQATT and CDR2 SNEGSKA come from the germline V gene (reference sequence). This CDR3 has 14 residues. Trimming shortened V by 2 bases and J by 11 bases, and 20 bases separated the two germline ends. Here the CDR3 reads CSARQGTNTDLQYF. The CDR3 region has the DNA TGCAGTGCTAGACAGGGTACCAATACAGATCTGCAGTATTTT.